The source of this TCR beta chain is a study of graft-versus-host responses after intestinal transplantation. Study overall: Multivisceral, liver-intestinal, or isolated intestinal transplants were performed in recipients.

The V end lost 1 base, the J end lost 6 bases, and 9 bases lay between the germline ends. Germline V lookup: CDR1 SGHTA, CDR2 FQGNSA. The CDR3 totals 13 residues. Clones were read by immunoSEQ multiplex PCR, and TCRdb kept only the in-frame ones, dropping some. This table has approximately 88,000 clones, 90% appearing once. General study points: In patients with graft-donor T cell macrochimerism, allograft graft-versus-host to host-versus-graft clonal ratios were high.

As concerns this clone: Its antigen is unknown.

Here the sequenced sample was unstimulated CD4+ T cells sorted from spleen or lymph node cells, taken before intestinal transplant. The chain uses TRBV7-2 and TRBJ2-5, with D perhaps matching TRBD1 (6 bases). The clonotype originates from a human donor who received an intestinal transplant. The CDR3 spells CASSLGGQKTQYF. The CDR3 nucleotides are TGTGCCAGCAGCTTAGGGGGGCAAAAGACCCAGTACTTC.